This T cell receptor (beta chain) was sequenced during a study of T cells in Graves' hyperthyroidism and ophthalmopathy. Study details: Prior to any treatment, at the point of initial diagnosis, peripheral blood was collected. General study findings and limits: Blood also carried most thyroid clonotypes expanded above 0.001.

TCR beta CDR3 regions were amplified from RNA transcripts. An initial round of RT-PCR targeting the TCR CDR3 relied on the HTBI primer set. TCRdb re-analysed the multiplex PCR reads in MiXCR, keeping a single row per CDR3 protein. The top ten clones hold roughly 7.9% of a sample with about 290,000 distinct CDR3 sequences, approximately 14% of them seen once. Trimming removed 5 bases at V and 4 bases at J, with 17 bases between. Germline V gene sequence: CDR1 SGHRS, CDR2 YFSETQ. CDR3 length: 15 residues. This clonotype appeared many times. What it recognizes is unknown. Uncontrolled infection, other autoimmune disease, pregnancy or lactation led to exclusion. PBMCs were collected from an approximately 9.5 ml volume of fresh peripheral blood.

The receptor's source is a woman in her thirties or forties with Graves' hyperthyroidism. Sequenced: blood. The rearrangement links TRBV5-1 to TRBJ2-3, with D perhaps matching TRBD1 (6 bases). The CDR3 coding sequence is TGCGCCAGCAGGGGGGCGGCAGAACTCGCAGATACGCAGTATTTT. Its translation is CASRGAAELADTQYF.